This T cell receptor beta chain was found in a study of beta chain features in type 1 diabetes. Study findings and constraints: VDJ junctions in type 1 diabetes patients carried more deletions and fewer insertions.

With respect to this clone: Its antigen is currently unknown.

In germline, CDR1 is LNHDA, CDR2 SQIVND (reference sequence). The CDR3 runs 14 residues. Unmatched junction bases numbered 1, after V lost 1 base and J lost 2 bases. Expressed TCRB transcripts were sequenced because the entire RNA isolate underwent reverse transcription. The method was immunoSEQ multiplex PCR; TCRdb's version includes in-frame clones alone and lacks a portion of them. The sample includes approximately 250,000 clones, around 10% of them seen just once. The chain recombines TRBV19 with TRBJ2-7; 8 nucleotides line up with TRBD2. The source material was naive CD4+ T cells from blood. This receptor was obtained from a woman aged 18-30 years in good health. The chain's CDR3 is CASSIAGGPYEQYF. For the CDR3, the DNA is TGTGCCAGTAGTATAGCGGGAGGGCCCTACGAGCAGTACTTC.